This entry describes one T cell receptor (beta chain). The germline CDR1 and CDR2 sequences are SNHLY and FYNNEI. This CDR3 is built from 23 residues. Germline trimming cut 6 bases from V and 3 bases from J; bases unmatched to any gene: 27. Time point in this sample: newly diagnosed GD, antithyroid drugs for less than 3 months. Researchers made the TCR library from RNA that was extracted from PBMCs. TCR beta libraries were built with iRepertoire HTBI primers and Arm-PCR of CDR3 regions. TCRdb analysed the multiplex PCR reads with MiXCR anew, one entry per CDR3 protein. The table has 400,000 to 450,000 distinct CDR3 sequences, just under 15% seen once. The data derive from a study of regulatory T cells in long-lasting Graves disease. Looking at the study overall: For under 3 months, newly diagnosed Graves' patients had been taking antithyroid drugs.

Separately, the same data were catalogued under a study of T cells in Graves' hyperthyroidism and ophthalmopathy. As that report states: Uncontrolled infection, other autoimmune disease, pregnancy or lactation excluded patients. TCR CDR3 underwent first-round RT-PCR with the HTBI primer set.

This receptor was identified in a young woman with Graves disease. The sequences come from peripheral blood mononuclear cells (PBMCs), collected at new diagnosis, from a patient treated with antithyroid drugs. J is TRBJ2-6 and V is TRBV2, with TRBD2 matching over 9 bases. The CDR3 region is CASSSRRAGGPIRVLSGANVLTF. The DNA for the CDR3 is TGTGCCAGCAGCTCCAGGAGGGCGGGAGGGCCTATCAGGGTCCTTAGTGGGGCCAACGTCCTGACTTTC.